This passage covers 10 T cell receptor beta chains from one sample sequenced in a study of T-cell memory formation after mild COVID-19. TCRdb passed the 5' RACE reads through MiXCR, listing each CDR3 protein once. The data contain around 250,000 distinct CDR3 sequences, around 15% of them singletons. The sample comprised PBMCs or a T cell subset sorted from them (not recorded which). The receptors stem from a man aged 18 to 29 who had mild COVID-19 (a few samples of this study predate the infection). Cell type and time point are not known.

The gene calls are TRBV20-1 and TRBJ2-3, with D maybe TRBD1 (5 bases). From germline, CDR1 is DFQATT and CDR2 SNEGSKA (reference sequence). The CDR3 is made up of 14 amino acids. Trimming cost V 6 bases and J 2 bases, with 15 bases left between them. CDR3 nucleotide sequence: TGCAGTGCGAGAAAGGGGTCCAACACAGATACGCAGTATTTT. It is translated as CSARKGSNTDTQYF.

This clonotype was detected a few times. The chain has TRBV9 and TRBJ2-3; D is undetermined. The germline gives CDR1 SGDLS, CDR2 YYNGEE. The CDR3 consists of 14 residues. The V and J ends lost 4 bases and 3 bases respectively, with 12 bases between them. CDR3 protein: CASSLGHATDTQYF. CDR3 nucleotide sequence: TGTGCCAGCAGCCTGGGCCACGCTACAGATACGCAGTATTTT.

There are a few counts of this clonotype. The genes are TRBV15 and TRBJ1-1; D is possibly TRBD1 (6 bases). V lost 5 bases to trimming and J lost 1 base, with 20 bases between them. The CDR3 runs 17 residues. Per the germline V gene, CDR1 is LNHNV and CDR2 is YYDKDF (reference sequence). CDR3 coding DNA: TGTGCCACCAGCCCTCGATTGTCTACAGGGAGGAACACTGAAGCTTTCTTT. As protein: CATSPRLSTGRNTEAFF.

In regard to this clonotype: Since a much larger clone is just one base distant, this may be a read error. The chain couples TRBV5-4 to TRBJ1-1; unclear D gene. V was shortened by 0 bases and J by 3 bases, with 3 bases between the two germline ends. This CDR3 comprises 12 residues. CDR1 and CDR2 (germline): SGHNT, YYREEE (reference sequence). For the CDR3, the DNA is TGTGCCAGCAGCTTGGGGTACACTGAAGCTTTCTTT. Its translation: CASSLGYTEAFF.

The table lists this clonotype with a few counts. This rearrangement joins TRBV9 to TRBJ2-1; 11 nucleotides match TRBD2. Germline V gene data show CDR1 as SGDLS and CDR2 as YYNGEE. This CDR3 contains 15 residues. V dropped 2 bases and J dropped 8; count of bases not matched to a gene: 6. CDR3 protein: CASSVSGGASHEQFF. Here the CDR3 DNA reads TGTGCCAGCAGCGTTAGCGGGGGGGCCAGCCATGAGCAGTTCTTC.

The chain joins TRBV20-1 to TRBJ1-5; D gene unclear. The CDR3 covers 16 residues. V dropped 3 bases and J dropped 0 bases, with 15 bases sitting between them. Germline V CDR1 and CDR2: DFQATT, SNEGSKA (reference sequence). CDR3 sequence reads: CSASFWGDLSNQPQHF. The DNA of the CDR3 is TGCAGTGCTAGTTTTTGGGGAGACCTTAGCAATCAGCCCCAGCATTTT.

There are many counts of this clonotype. The gene calls are TRBV10-3 and TRBJ2-1, with D tentatively TRBD2 (5 bases). This CDR3 comprises 17 residues. Germline assignment: CDR1 ENHRY and CDR2 SYGVKD. V lost 1 base to trimming and J lost 6 bases, with 19 bases between them. As DNA, the CDR3 is TGTGCCATCAGTGAGTTCCTTCGGAGCGGCGTGCTCAATGAGCAGTTCTTC. It codes for CAISEFLRSGVLNEQFF.

J is TRBJ1-1 and V is TRBV5-1; D is uncertain. Germline CDR1 SGHRS, CDR2 YFSETQ. CDR3 size: 13 residues. Trimming took off 3 bases at V and 8 bases at J, with 14 bases between the two ends. The CDR3 reads CASSSPKQGEAFF. CDR3 DNA: TGCGCCAGCAGCTCTCCAAAACAAGGGGAAGCTTTCTTT.

CDR3 protein: CASSLDGGYNTEAFF. The DNA of the CDR3 is TGTGCCAGCAGCTTAGATGGGGGATATAACACTGAAGCTTTCTTT. The V and J genes are TRBV11-2 and TRBJ1-1, with D possibly matching TRBD1 (5 bases). Trimming shortened V by 0 bases and J by 2 bases, and 10 bases separated the two germline ends. Per germline, CDR1 SGHAT and CDR2 FQNNGV. The CDR3 length is 15 residues.

This clonotype was seen a few times. The chain has TRBV11-2 and TRBJ2-1; D might be TRBD2 (6 bases). Trimming stripped 0 bases from V and 6 bases from J, with 12 bases between. The CDR3 covers 15 residues. The germline V gene has CDR1 SGHAT and CDR2 FQNNGV. Here the CDR3 reads CASSLDAGNFNEQFF. The DNA of the CDR3 is TGTGCCAGCAGCTTAGATGCGGGGAATTTCAATGAGCAGTTCTTC.